This passage covers 2 T cell receptor beta chains from one sample sequenced in a study of T cells in Graves' hyperthyroidism and ophthalmopathy. Regions amplified from RNA transcripts were the TCR beta CDR3 regions. TCR CDR3 underwent first-round RT-PCR with the HTBI primer set. TCRdb passed the multiplex PCR reads through MiXCR, listing each CDR3 protein once. The data contain roughly 500,000 distinct CDR3 sequences, approximately 15% of them singletons. Sample: blood. The receptors shown here come from a woman in her twenties or thirties with Graves' hyperthyroidism that later progressed to Graves' ophthalmopathy.

This clonotype showed up just a few times. This chain links TRBV9 with TRBJ2-2; D is unresolved. V was clipped by 2 bases and J by 1 base, with 9 bases between them. This CDR3 is 15 amino acids long. Germline V gene sequence: CDR1 SGDLS, CDR2 YYNGEE. The CDR3 is CASSVTVQNTGELFF. CDR3 sequence (DNA): TGTGCCAGCAGCGTTACAGTACAGAACACCGGGGAGCTGTTTTTT.

The table lists this clonotype with many counts. J is TRBJ1-1 and V is TRBV19; no firm D call. The germline gives CDR1 LNHDA, CDR2 SQIVND (reference sequence). V was cut by 0 bases and J by 7 bases, with 15 bases left in between. The CDR3 runs 15 residues. The CDR3 sequence: CASSIDGQASFEAFF. Here the CDR3 DNA reads TGTGCCAGTAGTATAGATGGCCAGGCTTCCTTTGAAGCTTTCTTT.